This T cell receptor (beta chain) was captured in a study of naive and memory T cell subsets. This clonotype was recorded a few times. Antigen: not known. The library had UMIs added by 3' ligation of an oligonucleotide to TCR cDNA. Whole-blood samples were 2.5 to 3 ml of peripheral blood from healthy adult volunteers. Input was about 1 to 1,100 ng of DNase-treated total RNA without cell sorting. The ends lost 5 bases at V and 0 bases at J; junction bases unmatched: 9. The CDR3 extends over 16 amino acids. Study-level findings and limits: TCR transcript changes with activation or differentiation may affect this RNA method.

Amplification of ligated cDNA took four PCR rounds with SP2 and nested alpha and beta constant primers. For blood and skin samples, reverse transcription used TCR alpha and beta constant primers. TCRdb reanalysed the UMI-ligation and nested PCR reads using MiXCR and keeps one entry per CDR3 protein. Of fewer than 30,000 distinct CDR3 sequences listed, about 5.2% are singletons. The chain employs TRBV12-3 or TRBV12-4 and TRBJ2-7; 8 bases fit TRBD1. Material for sequencing was blood. This TCR derives from an adult in good health. CDR3 region: CASSVGQGLSSYEQYF. DNA of the CDR3: TGTGCCAGCAGTGTCGGACAGGGTCTGAGCTCCTACGAGCAGTACTTC.